This TCR beta chain was captured in a study of identical twins. Study findings and constraints: For cord blood, abundant beta clonotypes had fewer insertions, unlike memory repertoires, which showed none.

A remark on this clonotype: The antigen remains undetermined.

Trimming removed 0 bases from V and 8 bases from J; junction bases left unmatched: 12. CDR1 and CDR2 from the germline V gene are MNHEY and SVGAGI. There are 17 residues in the CDR3. MiXCR was run by TCRdb on the 5' RACE reads, yielding one entry per CDR3 protein. The sample shows approximately 700,000 distinct CDR3 sequences, roughly 20% of them seen only once. These sequences were also reported in another study, on T cells expressing NK-cell markers. From that paper: Six donors had dominant NKG2C+ clonotypes that comprised about 1.0-8% of their CD8+ T cells.

This chain connects TRBV6-5 to TRBJ1-4, with TRBD1 matching 7 bases. This clonotype was obtained from a woman aged 18-29 years in good health. The sample consisted of PBMCs. The CDR3 DNA is TGTGCCAGCAGTTACTCGGGAAGACAGGGTTGGAACGAAAAACTGTTTTTT. This translates into CASSYSGRQGWNEKLFF.